These 3 T cell receptor beta chains came from one sample sequenced in a study of cytomegalovirus exposure and HLA in healthy donors. Amplification used 60 Vbeta primers and 13 Jbeta primers. Sequencing was performed with immunoSEQ multiplex PCR; in TCRdb, only in-frame clones are kept and a portion is missing. There are some 39,000 clones in the sample, with approximately 2.9% held by the top ten. Specimen: PBMCs. The receptors here all came from a woman in her 30s in good health and CMV-seropositive.

V gene TRBV7-9 combines with J gene TRBJ2-7, with 15 bases aligning to TRBD2. The CDR3 totals 16 residues. V dropped 3 bases and J dropped 4; count of bases not matched to a gene: 4. Germline CDR1 SEHNR, CDR2 FQNEAQ (reference sequence). The CDR3 protein is CASSFGLAGGTYEQYF. CDR3 bases: TGTGCCAGCAGCTTCGGACTAGCGGGGGGGACGTACGAGCAGTACTTC.

A remark on this clone: Other nucleotide sequences in the sample specify the same CDR3. V gene TRBV2 combines with J gene TRBJ1-2; D might be TRBD1 (6 bases). CDR1 is SNHLY, CDR2 FYNNEI, per germline. Trimming stripped 3 bases from V and 2 bases from J, with 16 bases between. This CDR3 is built from 16 residues. CDR3 sequence reads: CASSEDRRGINYGYTF. The DNA of the CDR3 is TGTGCCAGCAGTGAGGACAGAAGAGGGATAAACTATGGCTACACCTTC.

The chain is built from TRBV11-2 and TRBJ2-1, with 9 bases matching TRBD2. Losses at the gene ends were 5 bases for V and 3 bases for J; bases not matched to a gene: 8. CDR3 length: 16 residues. Looked up from germline, CDR1 is SGHAT and CDR2 is FQNNGV. CDR3 sequence reads: CASSTSDSGGYNEQFF. CDR3 nucleotides: TGTGCCAGCAGCACCTCAGATAGCGGGGGCTACAATGAGCAGTTCTTC. The variable domain in full, with the rest retrieved from reference TRBV11-2 and TRBJ2-1, is EAGVAQSPRYKIIEKRQSVAFWCNPISGHATLYWYQQILGQGPKLLIQFQNNGVVDDSQLPKDRFSAERLKGVDSTLKIQPAKLEDSAVYLCASSTSDSGGYNEQFFGPGTRLTVL.